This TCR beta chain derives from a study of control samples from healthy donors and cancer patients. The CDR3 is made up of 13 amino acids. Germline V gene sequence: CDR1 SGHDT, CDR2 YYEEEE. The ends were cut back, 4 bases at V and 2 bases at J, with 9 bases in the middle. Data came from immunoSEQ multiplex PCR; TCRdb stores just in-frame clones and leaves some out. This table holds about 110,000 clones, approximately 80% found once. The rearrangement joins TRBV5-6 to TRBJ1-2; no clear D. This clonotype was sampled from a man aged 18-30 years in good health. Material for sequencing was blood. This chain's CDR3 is CASSPDGNYGYTF. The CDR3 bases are TGTGCCAGCAGCCCCGACGGAAACTATGGCTACACCTTC.